This T cell receptor (beta chain) was identified during a study of identical twins. Study-wide findings and caveats: One should note that invariant MAIT and iNKT cells could partly confound zero-insertion analyses. Model-predicted out-of-frame TCR alpha sharing fell below observed values in monozygotic twins. Insertions were reduced in abundant cord blood beta clonotypes but not in memory repertoires.

One entry per CDR3 protein results from TCRdb running MiXCR on the 5' RACE reads. The sample lists 650,000 to 800,000 distinct CDR3 sequences, over 8.5% occurring once. Between the trimmed V and J ends, which lost 5 bases and 0 bases, there was a span of 14 bases. The CDR3 length is 16 residues. The germline V gene encodes CDR1 MNHNS and CDR2 SASEGT. For this clonotype: Its target is unknown.

Another study also made use of these data, one on yellow fever vaccine responses in identical twins.

The chain combines TRBV6-1 with TRBJ2-4; perhaps TRBD2 as D (6 bases). The TCR sequence derives from a woman under 30 in good health. Sequencing was performed on PBMCs. The CDR3 DNA sequence: TGTGCCAGCAGTACGGCGGGGTCTTTAGCCAAAAACATTCAGTACTTC. Its translation is CASSTAGSLAKNIQYF.